The 14 T cell receptor beta chains listed next were all sequenced from one sample in a study of beta chain features in type 1 diabetes. Study-wide results and limits: When Type 1 diabetes patients were examined, their TCRB CDR3s proved moderately but significantly shorter in all four CD4+ subsets.

Expressed TCRB transcripts were sequenced after all isolated RNA was converted to cDNA. The assay was immunoSEQ multiplex PCR, and TCRdb's table has in-frame clones only and misses some. The top ten clones hold roughly 0.04% of a sample with some 640,000 clones, around an eighth of them seen once. Their target antigens are unknown. The sequenced material came from naive CD4+ T cells from blood. These receptors were taken from a man younger than 35 with type 1 diabetes.

Only a few counts were recorded for this clone. V is TRBV2 and J is TRBJ2-3, with 11 bases aligning to TRBD2. In germline, CDR1 is SNHLY, CDR2 FYNNEI. The ends lost 7 bases at V and 0 bases at J; junction bases unmatched: 0. There are 14 residues in the CDR3. CDR3 sequence: CASTSGRSTDTQYF. CDR3 nucleotides: TGTGCCAGCACTAGCGGGAGGAGCACAGATACGCAGTATTTT.

This clone was observed a handful of times. This chain uses TRBV19 with TRBJ1-6; 8 nucleotides line up with TRBD1. The CDR3 totals 17 residues. V lost 5 bases, J lost 8 bases, and 14 bases stayed unmatched. CDR1 and CDR2 from the germline V gene are LNHDA and SQIVND (reference sequence). In DNA form, the CDR3 reads TGTGCCAGTAGTTGGCAGGGGGCGACCCAGGGTGATTCACCCCTCCACTTT. Translation: CASSWQGATQGDSPLHF.

This clone showed up just a few times. Other DNA variants within this sample encode the same CDR3. V and J are TRBV5-1 and TRBJ2-7; 11 bases are a match to TRBD2. The germline gives CDR1 SGHRS, CDR2 YFSETQ. V was pared by 4 bases and J by 0 bases, with 3 bases of the junction left unmatched. The CDR3 has 15 residues. CDR3: CASSPTSGSSYEQYF. The CDR3 DNA reads as TGCGCCAGCAGCCCAACTAGCGGGAGCTCCTACGAGCAGTACTTC. Based on the CDR3 plus reference TRBV5-1 and TRBJ2-7, the full variable domain is KAGVTQTPRYLIKTRGQQVTLSCSPISGHRSVSWYQQTPGQGLQFLFEYFSETQRNKGNFPGRFSGRQFSNSRSEMNVSTLELGDSALYLCASSPTSGSSYEQYFGPGTRLTVT.

A few counts support this clone. The CDR3 region is CSVADRGDGYTF. The CDR3 DNA sequence: TGCAGCGTGGCCGACAGGGGCGATGGCTACACCTTC. The chain employs TRBV29-1 and TRBJ1-2, with 8 bases lining up with TRBD1. V dropped 6 bases and J dropped 6; count of bases not matched to a gene: 6. In germline, CDR1 is SQVTM, CDR2 ANQGSEA. This CDR3 is 12 amino acids long.

V gene TRBV25-1 combines with J gene TRBJ1-5; D is uncertain. Per germline, CDR1 MGHDK and CDR2 SYGVNS. CDR3 size: 12 residues. The V end was cut by 3 bases, the J end by 5 bases, with 5 bases between. The CDR3 DNA is TGTGCCAGCAGTGACAGTCATCAGCCCCAGCATTTT. The encoded protein is CASSDSHQPQHF.

The V and J genes are TRBV29-1 and TRBJ2-7, with unresolved D. Trimming removed 2 bases from V and 7 bases from J, with 15 bases in between. This CDR3 is built from 13 residues. Germline CDR1 is SQVTM and CDR2 is ANQGSEA. CDR3 coding DNA: TGCAGCGTTGAAATCCAGGATGGGAAGGAGCAGTACTTC. Translated, it gives CSVEIQDGKEQYF.

This clone was recorded a few times. CDR3 DNA: TGTGCCTGGCTCCGGGACAAATACGAGCAGTACTTC. Translating it yields CAWLRDKYEQYF. The chain combines TRBV30 with TRBJ2-7; the D gene is possibly TRBD1 (6 bases). CDR1 and CDR2 from the germline V gene are GTSNPN and SVGIG (reference sequence). The CDR3 spans 12 residues. V shed 5 bases and J shed 4 bases, with 12 bases lying between them.

V and J are TRBV5-1 and TRBJ1-4; no clear D gene. CDR1 and CDR2 (germline): SGHRS, YFSETQ. Trimming stripped 2 bases from V and 8 bases from J, with 4 bases between. CDR3 length: 11 amino acids. In nucleotides, the CDR3 is TGCGCCAGCAGCTTCAACGAAAAACTGTTTTTT. This encodes CASSFNEKLFF.

V and J are TRBV5-4 and TRBJ1-1; TRBD1 aligns across 8 bases. Trimming cost V 0 bases and J 10 bases; bases outside gene matches: 11. CDR3 length: 15 residues. Germline CDR1 and CDR2: SGHNT and YYREEE (reference sequence). The chain's CDR3 is CASSLAVQGAVRAFF. In DNA form, the CDR3 reads TGTGCCAGCAGCTTGGCCGTTCAGGGGGCGGTTCGAGCTTTCTTT.

The V gene is TRBV19, the J gene TRBJ2-5, with 7 bases matching TRBD1. J gave up 1 base and V 7 bases, and 3 bases lay outside the gene matches. The CDR3 runs to 13 residues. Germline CDR1 reads LNHDA; CDR2 reads SQIVND (reference sequence). DNA of the CDR3: TGTGCCAGTACCCGGGACAGCCAAGAGACCCAGTACTTC. This gives the protein CASTRDSQETQYF.

The CDR3 protein is CASAGGLRSPLHF. CDR3 in DNA: TGTGCCAGTGCGGGGGGCTTACGTTCACCCCTCCACTTT. This rearrangement joins TRBV19 to TRBJ1-6, with D possibly TRBD1 on 6 matching bases. V was shortened by 8 bases and J by 9 bases, with 14 bases between the two germline ends. Germline-derived CDR1 and CDR2 are LNHDA and SQIVND (reference sequence). There are 13 residues in the CDR3.

This clone appeared a few times. The chain couples TRBV9 to TRBJ2-1; no clear D. The CDR3 covers 13 residues. The germline V gene has CDR1 SGDLS and CDR2 YYNGEE. V was clipped by 4 bases and J by 8 bases, with 13 bases between them. The CDR3 nucleotides read TGTGCCAGCAGCCCCCGAGCCGTCGATGAGCAGTTCTTC. Amino acids: CASSPRAVDEQFF.

Details on this clone: Other DNA sequences in the sample encode the same CDR3. The chain has TRBV29-1 and TRBJ2-1; 7 nucleotides match TRBD2. The germline V gene encodes CDR1 SQVTM and CDR2 ANQGSEA. The CDR3 loop spans 14 amino acids. J gave up 5 bases and V 4 bases, and 8 bases lay outside the gene matches. The CDR3 region is CSVGQRGVHNEQFF. The DNA for the CDR3 is TGCAGCGTTGGGCAGCGGGGCGTCCACAATGAGCAGTTCTTC.

This clone was detected only a few times. This chain links TRBV30 with TRBJ2-5; 10 bases line up with TRBD2. Germline lookup yields CDR1 GTSNPN and CDR2 SVGIG (reference sequence). The CDR3 covers 14 residues. The V gene end was trimmed by 1 base and the J gene end by 4 bases; junction bases not matched to a gene: 3. Here the CDR3 DNA reads TGTGCCTGGAGTGAAGCGGGAGGGCTAGAGACCCAGTACTTC. Amino acid sequence: CAWSEAGGLETQYF.